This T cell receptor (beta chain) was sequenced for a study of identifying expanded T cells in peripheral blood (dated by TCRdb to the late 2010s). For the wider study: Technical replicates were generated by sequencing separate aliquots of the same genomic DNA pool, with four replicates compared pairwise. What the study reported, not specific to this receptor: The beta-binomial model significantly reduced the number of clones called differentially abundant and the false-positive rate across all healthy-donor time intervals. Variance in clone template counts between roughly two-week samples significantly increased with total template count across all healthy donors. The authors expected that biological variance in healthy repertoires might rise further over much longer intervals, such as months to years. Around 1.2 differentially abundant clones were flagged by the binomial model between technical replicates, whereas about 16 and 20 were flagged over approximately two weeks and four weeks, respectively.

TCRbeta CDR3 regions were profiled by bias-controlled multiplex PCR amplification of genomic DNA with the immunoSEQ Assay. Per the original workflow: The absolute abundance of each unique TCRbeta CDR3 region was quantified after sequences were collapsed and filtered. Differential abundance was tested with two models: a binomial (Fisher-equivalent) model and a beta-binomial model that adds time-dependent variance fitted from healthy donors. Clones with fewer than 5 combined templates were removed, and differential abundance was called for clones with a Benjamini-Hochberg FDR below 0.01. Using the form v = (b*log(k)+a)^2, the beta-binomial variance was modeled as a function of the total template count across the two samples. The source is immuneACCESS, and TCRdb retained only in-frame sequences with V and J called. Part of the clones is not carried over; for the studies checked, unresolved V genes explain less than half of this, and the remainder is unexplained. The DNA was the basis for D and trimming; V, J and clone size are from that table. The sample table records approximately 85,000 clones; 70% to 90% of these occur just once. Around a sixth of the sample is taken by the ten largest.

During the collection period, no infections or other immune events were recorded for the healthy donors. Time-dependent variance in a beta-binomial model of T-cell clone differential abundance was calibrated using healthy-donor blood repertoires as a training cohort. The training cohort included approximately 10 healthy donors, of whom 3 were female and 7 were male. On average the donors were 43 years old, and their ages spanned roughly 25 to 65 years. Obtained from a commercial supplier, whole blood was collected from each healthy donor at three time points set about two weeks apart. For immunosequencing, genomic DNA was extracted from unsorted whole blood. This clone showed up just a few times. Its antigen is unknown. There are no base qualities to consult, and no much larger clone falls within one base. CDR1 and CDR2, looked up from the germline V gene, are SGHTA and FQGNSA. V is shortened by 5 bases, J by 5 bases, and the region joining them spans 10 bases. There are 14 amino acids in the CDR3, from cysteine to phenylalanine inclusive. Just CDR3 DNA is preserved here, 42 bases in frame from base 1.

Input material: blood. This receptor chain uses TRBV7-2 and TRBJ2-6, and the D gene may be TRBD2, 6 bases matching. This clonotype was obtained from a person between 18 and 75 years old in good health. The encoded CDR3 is CASSGGSRANVLTF. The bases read TGTGCCAGCAGCGGGGGGTCACGGGCCAACGTCCTGACTTTC. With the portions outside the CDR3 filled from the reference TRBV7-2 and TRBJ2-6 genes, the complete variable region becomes GAGVSQSPSNKVTEKGKDVELRCDPISGHTALYWYRQSLGQGLEFLIYFQGNSAPDKSGLPSDRFSAERTGGSVSTLTIQRTQQEDSAVYLCASSGGSRANVLTFGAGSRLTVL.